The subject of this entry is one TCR beta chain. Its antigen is not identified. After expansion with viral peptide pools in the ViraFEST assay, antigen-specific CD4+ T cells were sequenced. Subsequent to less than eleven days of culture, CD4+ T cells were isolated. BNT162b2 vaccine or mRNA-1273 vaccine was given to participants in two doses. Supplemented with 8.5 to 10 IU/ml IL-2 and 9.5 to 10 ug/ml peptides, about 2 million PBMC per well were kept in culture. IL-2 medium supplanted half the medium on days 3 and 7. This sample was taken from a study of vaccination effects on CD4 cells after COVID-19. Study summary: Post-vaccine sample collection fell at a median of 72 days after the second dose.

Looked up from germline, CDR1 is LNHDA and CDR2 is SQIVND (reference sequence). The germline V and J ends were trimmed by 3 bases and 0 bases, with 9 bases remaining between them. There are 15 residues in the CDR3. Notes on the study in general: Relatively few convalescent patients took part in the study, which had no early post-infection timepoints.

The data were produced by immunoSEQ multiplex PCR, yet TCRdb's version contains in-frame clones alone and is incomplete. The sample records around 22,000 clones, around 70% being singletons. The TCR was taken from a human donor who received a COVID-19 vaccine. The chain carries TRBV19 and TRBJ1-3; no definite D call. Sequencing was performed on CD4+ T cells from PBMCs cultured with HCoV-NL63 spike peptides, taken after COVID-19 vaccination. The CDR3 spells CASSMTQSSGNTIYF. The CDR3 DNA reads TGTGCCAGTAGTATGACGCAGTCCTCTGGAAACACCATATATTTT.